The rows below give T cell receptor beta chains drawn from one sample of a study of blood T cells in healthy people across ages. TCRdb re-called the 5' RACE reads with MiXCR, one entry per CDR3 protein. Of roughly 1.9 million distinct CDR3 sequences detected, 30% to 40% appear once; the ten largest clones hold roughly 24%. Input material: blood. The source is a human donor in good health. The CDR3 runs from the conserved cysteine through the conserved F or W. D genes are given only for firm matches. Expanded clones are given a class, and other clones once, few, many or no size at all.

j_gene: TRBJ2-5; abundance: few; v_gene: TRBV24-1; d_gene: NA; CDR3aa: CATSDPSTGGEQYF; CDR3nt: TGTGCCACCAGTGACCCATCCACTGGGGGAGAGCAGTACTTC
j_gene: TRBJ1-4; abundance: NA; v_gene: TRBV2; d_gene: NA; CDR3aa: CASIWDIATNEKLFF; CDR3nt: TGTGCCAGCATCTGGGACATTGCAACTAATGAAAAACTGTTTTTT
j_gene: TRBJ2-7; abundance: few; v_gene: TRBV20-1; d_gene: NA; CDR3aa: CSARANYEQYF; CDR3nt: TGCAGTGCTAGAGCGAACTACGAGCAGTACTTC
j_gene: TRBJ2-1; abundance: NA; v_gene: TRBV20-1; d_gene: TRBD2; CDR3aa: CSAFLAGGQQGEQFF; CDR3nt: TGCAGTGCCTTTCTAGCGGGGGGGCAACAGGGTGAGCAGTTCTTC
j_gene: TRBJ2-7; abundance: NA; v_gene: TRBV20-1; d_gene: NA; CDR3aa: CSACSLAGFEQYF; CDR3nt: TGCAGTGCTTGCTCCCTAGCAGGGTTCGAGCAGTACTTC
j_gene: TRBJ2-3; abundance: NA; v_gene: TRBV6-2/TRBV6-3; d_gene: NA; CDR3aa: CASSPRDHTQYF; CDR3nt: TGTGCCAGCAGTCCCCGGGACCATACGCAGTATTTT
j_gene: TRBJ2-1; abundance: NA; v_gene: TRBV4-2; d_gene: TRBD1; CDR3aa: CASSQGFDRQGKYEQFF; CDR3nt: TGTGCCAGCAGCCAAGGATTTGACCGACAGGGCAAGTATGAGCAGTTCTTC
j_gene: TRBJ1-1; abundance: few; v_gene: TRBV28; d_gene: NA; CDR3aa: CASSFIPGGNEAFF; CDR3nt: TGTGCCAGCAGTTTCATACCGGGAGGGAACGAAGCTTTCTTT
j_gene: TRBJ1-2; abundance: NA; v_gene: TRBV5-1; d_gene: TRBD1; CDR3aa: CASSLEWRDSRIYGYTF; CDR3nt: TGCGCCAGCAGCTTGGAATGGCGGGACAGCCGTATCTATGGCTACACCTTC
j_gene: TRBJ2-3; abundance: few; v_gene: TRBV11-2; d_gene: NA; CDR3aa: CASSGPSPSTDTQYF; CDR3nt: TGTGCCAGCAGCGGACCGTCACCTAGCACAGATACGCAGTATTTT
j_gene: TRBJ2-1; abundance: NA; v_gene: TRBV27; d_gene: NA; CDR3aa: CASSPPSHPNEQFF; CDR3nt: TGTGCCAGCAGTCCCCCGAGCCATCCAAATGAGCAGTTCTTC
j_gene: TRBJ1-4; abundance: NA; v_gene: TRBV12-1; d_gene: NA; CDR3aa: CASSFRRTGGEKLFF; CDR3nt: TGTGCCAGCAGCTTTCGAAGGACAGGGGGCGAAAAACTGTTTTTT
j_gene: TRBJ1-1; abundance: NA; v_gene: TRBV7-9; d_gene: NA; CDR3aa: CASRGDMNTEAFF; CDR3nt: TGTGCCAGCAGAGGGGACATGAACACTGAAGCTTTCTTT
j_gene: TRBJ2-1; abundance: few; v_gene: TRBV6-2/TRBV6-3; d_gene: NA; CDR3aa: CASSFSVATVYNEQFF; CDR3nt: TGTGCCAGCAGTTTTAGTGTGGCTACTGTGTACAATGAGCAGTTCTTC
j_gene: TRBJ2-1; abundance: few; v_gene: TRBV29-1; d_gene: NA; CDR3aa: CSVEDLGGLAKYNEQFF; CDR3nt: TGCAGCGTTGAAGATCTGGGGGGCTTGGCGAAATACAATGAGCAGTTCTTC